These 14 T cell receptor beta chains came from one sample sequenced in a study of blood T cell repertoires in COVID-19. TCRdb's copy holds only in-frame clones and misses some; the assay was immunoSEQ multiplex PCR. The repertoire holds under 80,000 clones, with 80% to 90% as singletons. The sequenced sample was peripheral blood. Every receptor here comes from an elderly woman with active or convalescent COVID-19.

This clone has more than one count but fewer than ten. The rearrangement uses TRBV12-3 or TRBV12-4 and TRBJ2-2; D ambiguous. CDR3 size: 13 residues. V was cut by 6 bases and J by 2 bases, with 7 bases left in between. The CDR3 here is CASRRFNTGELFF. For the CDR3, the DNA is TGTGCCAGCAGACGGTTTAACACCGGGGAGCTGTTTTTT.

DNA for the CDR3: TGTGCCAGCAGCTTAGTCGGGGGGAGGCGTACAGAGGAAGCTTTCTTT. Encoded protein: CASSLVGGRRTEEAFF. The chain carries TRBV11-2 and TRBJ1-1; a possible D gene is TRBD1 (5 bases). This CDR3 has 16 amino acids. In germline, CDR1 is SGHAT, CDR2 FQNNGV. Trimming left V 1 base short and J 8 bases short, with 20 bases between.

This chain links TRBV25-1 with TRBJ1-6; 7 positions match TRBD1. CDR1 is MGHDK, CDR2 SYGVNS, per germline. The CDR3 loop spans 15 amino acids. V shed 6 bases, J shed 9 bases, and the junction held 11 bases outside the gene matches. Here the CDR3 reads CASRKTGAPGSPLHF. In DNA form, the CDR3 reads TGTGCCAGCAGAAAAACAGGGGCCCCTGGTTCACCCCTCCACTTT.

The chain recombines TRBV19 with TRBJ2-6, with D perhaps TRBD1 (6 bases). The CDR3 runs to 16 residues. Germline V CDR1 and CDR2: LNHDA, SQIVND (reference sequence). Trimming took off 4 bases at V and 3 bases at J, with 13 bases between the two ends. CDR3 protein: CASSKQGGYGANVLTF. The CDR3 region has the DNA TGTGCCAGTAGTAAACAGGGTGGGTATGGGGCCAACGTCCTGACTTTC.

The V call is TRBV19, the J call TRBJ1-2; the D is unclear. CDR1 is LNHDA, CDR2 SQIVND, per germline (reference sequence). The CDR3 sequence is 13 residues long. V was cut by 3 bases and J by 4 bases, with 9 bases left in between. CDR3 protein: CASSIPQSYGYTF. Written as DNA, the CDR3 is TGTGCCAGTAGTATTCCCCAGTCCTATGGCTACACCTTC.

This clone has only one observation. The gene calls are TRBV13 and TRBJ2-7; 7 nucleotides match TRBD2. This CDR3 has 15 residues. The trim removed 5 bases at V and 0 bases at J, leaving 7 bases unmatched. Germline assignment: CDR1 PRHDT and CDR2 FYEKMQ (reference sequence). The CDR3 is CASSLKRGLSYEQYF. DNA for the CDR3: TGTGCCAGCAGCCTAAAGCGGGGACTCTCCTACGAGCAGTACTTC. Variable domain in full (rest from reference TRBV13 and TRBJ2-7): AAGVIQSPRHLIKEKRETATLKCYPIPRHDTVYWYQQGPGQDPQFLISFYEKMQSDKGSIPDRFSAQQFSDYHSELNMSSLELGDSALYFCASSLKRGLSYEQYFGPGTRLTVT.

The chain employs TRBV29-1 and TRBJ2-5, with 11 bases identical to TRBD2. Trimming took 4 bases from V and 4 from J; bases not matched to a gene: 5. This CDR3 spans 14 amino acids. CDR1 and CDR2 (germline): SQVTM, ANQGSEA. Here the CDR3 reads CSVGSGGARETQYF. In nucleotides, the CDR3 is TGCAGCGTTGGTAGCGGGGGGGCTCGAGAGACCCAGTACTTC.

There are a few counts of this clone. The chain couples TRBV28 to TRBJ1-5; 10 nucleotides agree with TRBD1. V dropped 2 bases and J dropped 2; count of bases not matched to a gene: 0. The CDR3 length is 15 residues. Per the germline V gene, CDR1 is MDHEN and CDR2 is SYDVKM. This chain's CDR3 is CASSLGQGGNQPQHF. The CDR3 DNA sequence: TGTGCCAGCAGTTTAGGACAGGGGGGCAATCAGCCCCAGCATTTT.

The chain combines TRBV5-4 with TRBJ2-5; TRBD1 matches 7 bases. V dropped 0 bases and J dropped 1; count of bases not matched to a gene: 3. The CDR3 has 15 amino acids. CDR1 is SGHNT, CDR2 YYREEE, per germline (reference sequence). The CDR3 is CASSLEGARQETQYF. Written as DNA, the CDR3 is TGTGCCAGCAGCTTGGAGGGGGCTCGCCAAGAGACCCAGTACTTC.

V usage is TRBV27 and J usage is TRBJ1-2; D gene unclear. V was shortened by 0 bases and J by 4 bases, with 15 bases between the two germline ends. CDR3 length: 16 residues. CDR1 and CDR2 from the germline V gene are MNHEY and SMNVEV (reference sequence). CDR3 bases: TGTGCCAGCAGTTTATCTGGCGGGCAGATTATCTATGGCTACACCTTC. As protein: CASSLSGGQIIYGYTF.

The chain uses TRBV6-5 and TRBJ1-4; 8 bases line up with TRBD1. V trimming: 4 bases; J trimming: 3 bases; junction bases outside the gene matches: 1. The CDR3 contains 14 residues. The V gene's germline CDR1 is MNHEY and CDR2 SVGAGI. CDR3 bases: TGTGCCAGCAGTTTACAGGGGGCTAATGAAAAACTGTTTTTT. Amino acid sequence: CASSLQGANEKLFF.

In nucleotides, the CDR3 is TGTGCCAGCAGTTATTATCGTACCGGCGGGGAGCTGTTTTTT. It is translated as CASSYYRTGGELFF. The chain recombines TRBV6-5 with TRBJ2-2; unclear D gene. The V and J ends lost 3 bases and 7 bases respectively, with 12 bases between them. Germline V gene lookup returns CDR1 MNHEY and CDR2 SVGAGI. There are 14 residues in the CDR3.

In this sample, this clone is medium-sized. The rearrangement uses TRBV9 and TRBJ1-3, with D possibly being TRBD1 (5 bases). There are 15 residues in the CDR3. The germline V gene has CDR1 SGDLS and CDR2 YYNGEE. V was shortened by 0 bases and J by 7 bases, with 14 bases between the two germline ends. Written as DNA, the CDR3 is TGTGCCAGCAGCGTAGGCCCCCCAGGGATGAACACCATATATTTT. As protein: CASSVGPPGMNTIYF.

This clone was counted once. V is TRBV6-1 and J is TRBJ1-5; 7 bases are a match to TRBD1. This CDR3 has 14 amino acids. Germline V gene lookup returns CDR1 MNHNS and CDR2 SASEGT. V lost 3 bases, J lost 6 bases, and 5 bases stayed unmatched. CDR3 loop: CASSEIGGVQPQHF. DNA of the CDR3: TGTGCCAGCAGTGAGATAGGGGGCGTTCAGCCCCAGCATTTT.